This TCR beta chain was sequenced for a study of control samples from healthy donors and cancer patients. Sequencing was performed with immunoSEQ multiplex PCR; in TCRdb, only in-frame clones are kept and a portion is missing. The data contain about 140,000 clones, roughly 92% of them seen just once; the ten biggest clones take up 11%. The table lists this clone with a count of one. There are 14 residues in the CDR3. V lost 4 bases to trimming and J lost 0 bases, with 8 bases between them. Germline-derived CDR1 and CDR2 are LGHNA and YNFKEQ. The V call is TRBV4-2, the J call TRBJ2-3; D remains ambiguous. The sample taken for sequencing was blood. The TCR originated in a man under 40 in good health. The CDR3 region is CASSRGLSTDTQYF. CDR3 sequence (DNA): TGTGCCAGCAGCCGTGGGTTGAGCACAGATACGCAGTATTTT.